Below, one T cell receptor (beta chain) is given with its context. Using immunoSEQ multiplex PCR, the repertoire was profiled, and TCRdb retains in-frame clones only, with some absent. The data contain around 300,000 clones, less than 90% of them seen just once; the ten biggest clones take up less than 3%. The CDR3 is 15 residues long. The V segment lost 4 bases and the J segment 7 bases; nucleotides outside the gene matches: 10. Germline CDR1 and CDR2: MNHEY and SVGEGT. This record comes from a study of blood T cell repertoires in COVID-19. Study at large: The cDNA or gDNA used as material had been derived from T cells, B-cell-depleted T cells, or PBMCs.

This chain joins TRBV6-2 or TRBV6-3 and TRBJ1-5, with TRBD1 matching 7 bases. The source is a woman aged 45-59 years who had recovered from COVID-19. Material for sequencing was PBMCs or T cells enriched from blood (not recorded which). Here the CDR3 reads CASSLAQGSGQPQHF. The CDR3 DNA follows: TGTGCCAGCAGTTTGGCACAGGGGTCAGGACAGCCCCAGCATTTT.